A single sample is the source of the 23 T cell receptor beta chains below, sequenced in a study of cytomegalovirus exposure and HLA in healthy donors. The PCR employed 60 Vbeta primers together with 13 Jbeta primers. Profiled with immunoSEQ multiplex PCR; TCRdb holds only in-frame clones, not every one. The sample includes 100,000 or so clones, roughly 83% of them seen just once. The sample comprised PBMCs. The origin of the receptors is a man between 18 and 29 years old in good health and CMV-seronegative.

This clone has more than one count but fewer than ten. J is TRBJ2-7 and V is TRBV27, with 9 bases identical to TRBD1. This CDR3 is built from 16 residues. Looked up from germline, CDR1 is MNHEY and CDR2 is SMNVEV (reference sequence). With 4 bases clipped from V and 6 bases from J, the junction kept 13 bases outside the gene matches. The CDR3 DNA follows: TGTGCCAGCAGTTATTCGCCGGGACAGGGCATAGGCGAGCAGTACTTC. Encoded protein: CASSYSPGQGIGEQYF.

The rearrangement joins TRBV11-3 to TRBJ1-1; TRBD1 matches 10 bases. CDR3 length: 15 amino acids. V gave up 4 bases and J gave up 2 bases; unmatched junction bases: 4. Germline lookup yields CDR1 SGHNT and CDR2 YENEEA. The CDR3 sequence: CASSSSTGGNTEAFF. Written as DNA, the CDR3 is TGTGCCAGCAGCTCTTCGACAGGGGGCAACACTGAAGCTTTCTTT.

As DNA, the CDR3 is TGCAGCGTTGGTTTGCGGTTTCGGGGACGGGAGGCCGATCCCGGGGAGCTGTTTTTT. It codes for CSVGLRFRGREADPGELFF. This sequence joins TRBV29-1 and TRBJ2-2; TRBD2 matches 7 bases. V lost 4 bases to trimming and J lost 6 bases; unmatched junction nucleotides: 23. CDR3 length: 19 residues. The germline CDR1 and CDR2 sequences are SQVTM and ANQGSEA.

The rearrangement links TRBV28 to TRBJ2-1, with D perhaps matching TRBD1 (5 bases). Trimming cost V 3 bases and J 5 bases, with 11 bases left between them. Per the germline V gene, CDR1 is MDHEN and CDR2 is SYDVKM. This CDR3 contains 14 residues. CDR3 sequence: CASSFTTDNNEQFF. The CDR3 DNA sequence: TGTGCCAGCAGTTTCACGACAGACAACAATGAGCAGTTCTTC.

This chain uses TRBV6-1 with TRBJ1-1, with unresolved D. V was cut by 8 bases and J by 5 bases, with 15 bases left in between. Germline V gene data show CDR1 as MNHNS and CDR2 as SASEGT. This CDR3 region has 13 residues. This chain's CDR3 is CASSRPLETEAFF. The CDR3 DNA reads as TGTGCCAGCTCTAGACCCCTTGAGACTGAAGCTTTCTTT.

The V and J genes are TRBV19 and TRBJ1-1; D perhaps matches TRBD1 (6 bases). The CDR3 is made up of 17 amino acids. Germline lookup yields CDR1 LNHDA and CDR2 SQIVND (reference sequence). Trimming shortened V by 7 bases and J by 0 bases, and 21 bases separated the two germline ends. CDR3 sequence (DNA): TGTGCCAGTATGAATGTCAGGACAGCAAGCATGAACACTGAAGCTTTCTTT. It codes for CASMNVRTASMNTEAFF.

The J gene is TRBJ1-5, the V gene TRBV5-6; D call uncertain. This CDR3 has 13 residues. The V gene's germline CDR1 is SGHDT and CDR2 YYEEEE. The ends were cut back, 1 base at V and 4 bases at J, with 6 bases in the middle. Here the CDR3 DNA reads TGTGCCAGCAGCTTGAATCGGAATCAGCCCCAGCATTTT. Its translation: CASSLNRNQPQHF. Filled out from reference TRBV5-6 and TRBJ1-5, the complete variable domain reads DAGVTQSPTHLIKTRGQQVTLRCSPKSGHDTVSWYQQALGQGPQFIFQYYEEEERQRGNFPDRFSGHQFPNYSSELNVNALLLGDSALYLCASSLNRNQPQHFGDGTRLSIL.

The rearrangement links TRBV11-3 to TRBJ2-7; 7 bases are a match to TRBD2. CDR1 and CDR2 (germline): SGHNT, YENEEA. The CDR3 has 14 residues. V dropped 8 bases and J dropped 5; count of bases not matched to a gene: 12. CDR3 DNA: TGTGCCAGCTCTGGCGGGGGTGGAAAGGACGAGCAGTACTTC. Its protein product is CASSGGGGKDEQYF.

The rearrangement links TRBV15 to TRBJ2-7, with D hard to call. V lost 5 bases and J lost 2, with 19 bases in between. This CDR3 has 16 residues. Germline values: CDR1 LNHNV, CDR2 YYDKDF (reference sequence). For the CDR3, the DNA is TGTGCCACCAGCGAGGAAGATCTAGGCCTTCCCTACGAGCAGTACTTC. Protein sequence: CATSEEDLGLPYEQYF.

This sequence joins TRBV6-5 and TRBJ1-1; D unclear. The CDR3 consists of 16 residues. Trimming pared 0 bases from V and 5 bases from J, leaving 16 bases between. Germline V CDR1 and CDR2: MNHEY, SVGAGI. CDR3 bases: TGTGCCAGCAGTTACTCGATGTTTGGCAGAGGAACTGAAGCTTTCTTT. Its translation is CASSYSMFGRGTEAFF.

The rearrangement links TRBV5-8 to TRBJ2-7; perhaps TRBD2 as D (6 bases). Deletions cut 0 bases from V and 2 bases from J, with 12 bases between. Germline-derived CDR1 and CDR2 are SGHTS and YDEGEE. The CDR3 sequence is 15 residues long. The CDR3 loop is CASSLGTIRPYEQYF. The CDR3 DNA sequence: TGTGCCAGCAGCTTGGGGACTATCCGCCCCTACGAGCAGTACTTC.

The chain joins TRBV29-1 to TRBJ2-3; TRBD1 matches 7 bases. This CDR3 is built from 15 residues. After removal of 7 bases from V and 3 bases from J, the junction contained 13 bases not matched to a gene. CDR1 and CDR2 (germline): SQVTM, ANQGSEA. The CDR3 spells CSGHERGGETDTQYF. The CDR3 nucleotides read TGCAGCGGACATGAGCGAGGGGGCGAGACAGATACGCAGTATTTT.

The rearrangement uses TRBV7-8 and TRBJ2-1; possibly TRBD2 for D (6 bases). In germline, CDR1 is SGHVS, CDR2 FQNEAQ. The CDR3 sequence is 15 residues long. Deletions cut 1 base from V and 9 bases from J, with 16 bases between. The CDR3 loop is CASSLGPTSKREQFF. The DNA for the CDR3 is TGTGCCAGCAGCTTAGGGCCCACTAGCAAGCGTGAGCAGTTCTTC.

CDR3 DNA sequence: TGTGCCAGTAGTATCGCCGGGACAGAACGTAATGGCTACACCTTC. It encodes CASSIAGTERNGYTF. This chain connects TRBV19 to TRBJ1-2; 7 bases agree with TRBD1. Germline V lookup: CDR1 LNHDA, CDR2 SQIVND (reference sequence). V lost 3 bases and J lost 6; bases outside the gene matches: 10. The CDR3 consists of 15 residues. The full variable domain, rest sourced from reference TRBV19 and TRBJ1-2, is DGGITQSPKYLFRKEGQNVTLSCEQNLNHDAMYWYRQDPGQGLRLIYYSQIVNDFQKGDIAEGYSVSREKKESFPLTVTSAQKNPTAFYLCASSIAGTERNGYTFGSGTRLTVV.

The chain couples TRBV7-9 to TRBJ1-2, with 7 bases lining up with TRBD1. The length of the CDR3 is 15 residues. Germline V gene data show CDR1 as SEHNR and CDR2 as FQNEAQ (reference sequence). J was trimmed by 6 bases and V by 5 bases; bases with no gene match: 12. This CDR3 is CASSLGQTPMDGYTF. The CDR3 DNA reads as TGTGCCAGCAGCCTGGGACAGACCCCTATGGATGGCTACACCTTC. The full variable domain, with the rest looked up from reference TRBV7-9 and TRBJ1-2, is DTGVSQNPRHKITKRGQNVTFRCDPISEHNRLYWYRQTLGQGPEFLTYFQNEAQLEKSRLLSDRFSAERPKGSFSTLEIQRTEQGDSAMYLCASSLGQTPMDGYTFGSGTRLTVV.

This chain links TRBV27 with TRBJ1-1; D perhaps matches TRBD1 (5 bases). This CDR3 has 12 residues. Germline values: CDR1 MNHEY, CDR2 SMNVEV (reference sequence). V shed 10 bases and J shed 10 bases, with 19 bases lying between them. CDR3 amino acids: CATLGDPGGAFF. The CDR3 bases are TGTGCCACCCTAGGGGACCCCGGGGGAGCTTTCTTT.

The V and J genes are TRBV5-6 and TRBJ2-1, with TRBD2 as a possible D gene (6 bases). Trimming left V 6 bases short and J 9 bases short, with 16 bases between. The germline gives CDR1 SGHDT, CDR2 YYEEEE. CDR3 length equals 13 residues. The CDR3 DNA reads as TGTGCCAGCATTAGTATTGGGGGAGGTGAGCAGTTCTTC. Translating it yields CASISIGGGEQFF.

The chain links TRBV5-1 to TRBJ2-3, with TRBD1 matching 7 bases. CDR1 SGHRS and CDR2 YFSETQ come from the germline V gene. This CDR3 spans 15 amino acids. V was clipped by 4 bases and J by 6 bases; unmatched bases: 11. For the CDR3, the DNA is TGCGCCAGCAGCCTAAGGACAGGACAAAGCGATACGCAGTATTTT. Protein sequence: CASSLRTGQSDTQYF.

There are a few counts of this clone. The V and J genes are TRBV12-5 and TRBJ2-7; weak D call: TRBD1 (6 bases). The CDR3 is 16 residues long. The V and J ends lost 1 base and 4 bases respectively, with 17 bases between them. The germline V gene has CDR1 LGHNT and CDR2 FRNRAP. CDR3 sequence: CASGLGKSGHGYEQYF. The CDR3 nucleotides read TGTGCTAGTGGTTTGGGAAAATCGGGACACGGTTACGAGCAGTACTTC. Supplemented by reference TRBV12-5 and TRBJ2-7, the full variable domain reads DARVTQTPRHKVTEMGQEVTMRCQPILGHNTVFWYRQTMMQGLELLAYFRNRAPLDDSGMPKDRFSAEMPDATLATLKIQPSEPRDSAVYFCASGLGKSGHGYEQYFGPGTRLTVT.

The CDR3 region has the DNA TGTGCCAGCAGCCGTACGTCAGGGGACCAAGAGACCCAGTACTTC. As protein: CASSRTSGDQETQYF. V gene TRBV4-2 combines with J gene TRBJ2-5, with D tentatively TRBD1 (6 bases). The CDR3 totals 15 residues. Germline V CDR1 and CDR2: LGHNA, YNFKEQ. Trimming shortened V by 4 bases and J by 0 bases, and 12 bases separated the two germline ends.

This rearrangement joins TRBV14 to TRBJ1-2; tentatively, D is TRBD1 (5 bases). The CDR3 loop spans 15 amino acids. Germline assignment: CDR1 SGHDN and CDR2 FVKESK. Trimming pared 0 bases from V and 9 bases from J, leaving 17 bases between. CDR3 sequence (DNA): TGTGCCAGCAGCCAAGAGCCAGGGAACCTAGTGAGCTACACCTTC. It is translated as CASSQEPGNLVSYTF.

The genes are TRBV29-1 and TRBJ1-1; 9 bases fit TRBD1. The CDR3 has 15 residues. Germline loops: CDR1 SQVTM, CDR2 ANQGSEA. V was clipped by 1 base and J by 4 bases; unmatched bases: 7. CDR3 sequence (DNA): TGCAGCGTTGAAGGGACAGGGGATAAGAGCACTGAAGCTTTCTTT. This translates into CSVEGTGDKSTEAFF.

V usage is TRBV30 and J usage is TRBJ1-6, with 10 bases aligning to TRBD1. The length of the CDR3 is 13 residues. V was clipped by 3 bases and J by 9 bases; unmatched bases: 2. Looked up from germline, CDR1 is GTSNPN and CDR2 is SVGIG (reference sequence). DNA for the CDR3: TGTGCCTGGAGAGGGACAGGGGTTTCACCCCTCCACTTT. It yields the protein CAWRGTGVSPLHF.